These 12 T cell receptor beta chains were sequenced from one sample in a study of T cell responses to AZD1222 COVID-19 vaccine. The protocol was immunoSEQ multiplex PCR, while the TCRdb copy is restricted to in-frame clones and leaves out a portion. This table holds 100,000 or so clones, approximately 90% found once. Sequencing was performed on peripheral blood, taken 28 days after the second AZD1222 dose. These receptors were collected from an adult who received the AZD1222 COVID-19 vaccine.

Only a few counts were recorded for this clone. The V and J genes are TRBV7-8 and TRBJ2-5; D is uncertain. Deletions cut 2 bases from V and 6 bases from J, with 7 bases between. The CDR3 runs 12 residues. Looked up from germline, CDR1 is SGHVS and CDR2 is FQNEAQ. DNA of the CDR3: TGTGCCAGCAGCTTAAAGCAACAGACCCAGTACTTC. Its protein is CASSLKQQTQYF.

The CDR3 loop reads CASSPGLAGEITDTQYF. For the CDR3, the DNA is TGTGCCAGCAGCCCCGGGTTAGCGGGGGAAATCACAGATACGCAGTATTTT. This chain uses TRBV7-3 with TRBJ2-3, with 9 bases lining up with TRBD2. The CDR3 is 17 residues long. V was pared by 5 bases and J by 2 bases, with 11 bases of the junction left unmatched. CDR1 is SGHTA, CDR2 FQGTGA, per germline.

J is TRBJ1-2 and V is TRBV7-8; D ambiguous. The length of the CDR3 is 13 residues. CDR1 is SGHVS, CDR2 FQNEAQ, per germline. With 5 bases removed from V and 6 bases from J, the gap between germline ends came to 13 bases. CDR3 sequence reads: CASSPDKRDGYTF. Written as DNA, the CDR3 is TGTGCCAGCAGCCCCGACAAAAGAGATGGCTACACCTTC. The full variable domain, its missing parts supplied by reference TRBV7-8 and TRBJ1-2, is GAGVSQSPRYKVAKRGQDVALRCDPISGHVSLFWYQQALGQGPEFLTYFQNEAQLDKSGLPSDRFFAERPEGSVSTLKIQRTQQEDSAVYLCASSPDKRDGYTFGSGTRLTVV.

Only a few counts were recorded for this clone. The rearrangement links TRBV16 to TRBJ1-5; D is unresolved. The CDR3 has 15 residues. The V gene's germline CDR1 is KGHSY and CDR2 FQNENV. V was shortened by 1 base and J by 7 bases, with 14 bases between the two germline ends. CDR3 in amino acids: CASSQYAGVKQPQHF. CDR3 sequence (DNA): TGTGCCAGCAGCCAATATGCGGGCGTGAAGCAGCCCCAGCATTTT.

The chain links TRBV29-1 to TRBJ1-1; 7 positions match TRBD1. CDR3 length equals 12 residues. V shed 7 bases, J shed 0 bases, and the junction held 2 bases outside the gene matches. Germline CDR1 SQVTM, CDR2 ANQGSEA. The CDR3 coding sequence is TGCAGCGCGGGACAGATGAACACTGAAGCTTTCTTT. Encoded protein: CSAGQMNTEAFF.

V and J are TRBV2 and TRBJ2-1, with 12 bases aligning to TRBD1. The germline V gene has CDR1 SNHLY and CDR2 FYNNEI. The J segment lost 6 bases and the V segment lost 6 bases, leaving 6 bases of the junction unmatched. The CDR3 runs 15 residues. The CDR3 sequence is CASSPGQGAFNEQFF. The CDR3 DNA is TGTGCCAGCAGCCCGGGACAGGGGGCCTTCAATGAGCAGTTCTTC.

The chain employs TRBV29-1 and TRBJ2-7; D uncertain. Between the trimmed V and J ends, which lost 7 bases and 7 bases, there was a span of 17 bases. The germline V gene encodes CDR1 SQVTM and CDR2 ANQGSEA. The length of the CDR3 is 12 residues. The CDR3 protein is CSASHSLYEQYF. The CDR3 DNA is TGCAGCGCTTCTCATAGCTTGTATGAGCAGTACTTC.

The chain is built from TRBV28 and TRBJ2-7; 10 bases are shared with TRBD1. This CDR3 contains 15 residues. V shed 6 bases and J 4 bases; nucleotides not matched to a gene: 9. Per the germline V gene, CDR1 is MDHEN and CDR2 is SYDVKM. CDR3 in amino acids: CASSPRTGGLYEQYF. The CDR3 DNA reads TGTGCCAGCAGCCCTCGGACAGGGGGACTTTACGAGCAGTACTTC.

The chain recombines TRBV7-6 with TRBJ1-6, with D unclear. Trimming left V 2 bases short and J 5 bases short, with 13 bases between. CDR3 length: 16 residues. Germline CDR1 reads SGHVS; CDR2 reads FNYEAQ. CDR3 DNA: TGTGCCAGCAGCTTAAAGCCCGGGTTAGATAATTCACCCCTCCACTTT. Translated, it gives CASSLKPGLDNSPLHF.

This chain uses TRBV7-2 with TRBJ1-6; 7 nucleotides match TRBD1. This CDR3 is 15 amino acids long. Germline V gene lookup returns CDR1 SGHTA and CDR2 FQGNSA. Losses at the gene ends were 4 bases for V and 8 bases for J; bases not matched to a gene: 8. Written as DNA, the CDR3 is TGTGCCAGCAGCTCTCCGGGACAGAACTATTCACCCCTCCACTTT. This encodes CASSSPGQNYSPLHF.

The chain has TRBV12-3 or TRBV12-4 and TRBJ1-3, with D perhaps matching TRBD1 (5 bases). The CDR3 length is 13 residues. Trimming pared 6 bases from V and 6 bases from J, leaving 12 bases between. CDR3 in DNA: TGTGCCAGCAGCACGAGGACACCAAACACCATATATTTT. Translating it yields CASSTRTPNTIYF.

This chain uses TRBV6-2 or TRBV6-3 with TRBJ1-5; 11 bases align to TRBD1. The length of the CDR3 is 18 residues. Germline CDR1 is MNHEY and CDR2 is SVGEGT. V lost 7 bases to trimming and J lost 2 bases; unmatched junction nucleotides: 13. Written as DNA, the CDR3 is TGTGCCAGCAACCCTAGGGACAGGGGGTTTGACGGCAATCAGCCCCAGCATTTT. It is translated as CASNPRDRGFDGNQPQHF.